This T cell receptor beta chain appears in the sequencing data of a study of vaccination and CD4 T cells after COVID-19. Concerning this clonotype: Its target is not known.

The CDR3 extends over 15 amino acids. CDR1 is LNHDA, CDR2 SQIVND, per germline (reference sequence). The V end was cut by 0 bases, the J end by 7 bases, with 13 bases between. Treatment described: roughly ten-day PBMC culture with coronavirus spike peptide pools or control peptides (ViraFEST assay). Peptide-pool expansion of antigen-specific T cells preceded TCR sequencing in ViraFEST. Sequence data for DNA of cultured CD4+ T cells were generated by the Oncomine TCR Beta short-read assay. TCRdb called the PCR reads again in MiXCR, with one record for every CDR3 protein. This table holds approximately 9,800 distinct CDR3 sequences, roughly three fifths found once.

Sample: CD4+ T cells from blood, cultured in vitro. This receptor was obtained from a human donor who had recovered from COVID-19. The chain carries TRBV19 and TRBJ1-5, with D hard to call. This chain's CDR3 is CASSIDRGYGQPQHF. CDR3 sequence (DNA): TGTGCCAGTAGTATAGATCGGGGTTACGGACAGCCCCAGCATTTT.